These 22 T cell receptor beta chains were all obtained from the same sample, sequenced in a study of T cell repertoires in cytomegalovirus infection. These TCRs are of unknown antigen specificity. TCRdb re-called the reads with MiXCR, one entry per CDR3 protein. The sample yields 700,000 to 900,000 distinct CDR3 sequences, 25% to 35% seen once. The input for sequencing was cultured CD8+ T cells from PBMCs, taken from culture after CMV antigen stimulation. The source is a human donor in good health (CMV status not recorded). Some clones in this sample may be carry-over from other donors' samples.

In this sample, this clonotype turned up a few times. The V and J genes are TRBV5-8 and TRBJ1-3, with D tentatively TRBD1 (5 bases). V gave up 4 bases and J gave up 0 bases, with 14 bases separating them. Germline V CDR1 and CDR2: SGHTS, YDEGEE. This CDR3 spans 16 amino acids. The CDR3 sequence: CASSLRQILSGNTIYF. The CDR3 DNA reads TGTGCCAGCAGCCTCCGACAGATCCTCTCTGGAAACACCATATATTTT.

This clonotype was counted at least ten times. This sequence joins TRBV7-9 and TRBJ1-2; D is undetermined. The CDR3 consists of 15 residues. Trimming stripped 5 bases from V and 4 bases from J, with 17 bases between. The germline V gene has CDR1 SEHNR and CDR2 FQNEAQ (reference sequence). For the CDR3, the DNA is TGTGCCAGCAGCCTGGGGTTTGAAACGACCTATGGCTACACCTTC. This codes for CASSLGFETTYGYTF.

This chain links TRBV27 with TRBJ1-5, with D possibly matching TRBD1 (6 bases). Germline-derived CDR1 and CDR2 are MNHEY and SMNVEV (reference sequence). V shed 3 bases and J shed 2 bases, with 11 bases lying between them. The CDR3 sequence is 15 residues long. As DNA, the CDR3 is TGTGCCAGCAGTTTTACAGGGTCAGGCAATCAGCCCCAGCATTTT. Its protein is CASSFTGSGNQPQHF.

V and J are TRBV7-6 and TRBJ2-5, with TRBD1 as a possible D gene (6 bases). The CDR3 loop spans 15 amino acids. The V and J ends lost 2 bases and 5 bases respectively, with 15 bases between them. Germline V CDR1 and CDR2: SGHVS, FNYEAQ. CDR3 in DNA: TGTGCCAGCAGCTTAATCTGGGGGCCGAGGGAGACCCAGTACTTC. Translation: CASSLIWGPRETQYF.

This clonotype was counted only a few times. The V and J genes are TRBV10-3 and TRBJ1-1, with 8 bases that match TRBD1. The V gene's germline CDR1 is ENHRY and CDR2 SYGVKD. V gave up 8 bases and J gave up 1 base; unmatched junction bases: 0. The CDR3 consists of 12 residues. Written as DNA, the CDR3 is TGTGCCATCGGACAGGGGAACACTGAAGCTTTCTTT. Residues: CAIGQGNTEAFF.

This clonotype was counted many times. The V call is TRBV12-3 or TRBV12-4, the J call TRBJ2-7; 10 bases match TRBD1. This CDR3 comprises 15 residues. V shed 3 bases, J shed 4 bases, and the junction held 6 bases outside the gene matches. The CDR3: CASSLPGQGMYEQYF. The CDR3 DNA is TGTGCCAGCAGTTTGCCGGGACAGGGGATGTACGAGCAGTACTTC.

V gene TRBV28 combines with J gene TRBJ2-7; D ambiguous. The germline CDR1 and CDR2 sequences are MDHEN and SYDVKM. V gave up 7 bases and J gave up 2 bases, with 12 bases separating them. The CDR3 is made up of 13 amino acids. DNA for the CDR3: TGTGCCAGCAAGGTGGCAGGCGCCTACGAGCAGTACGTC. It yields the protein CASKVAGAYEQYV.

The V and J genes are TRBV27 and TRBJ2-5; 7 bases agree with TRBD1. CDR1 and CDR2 from the germline V gene are MNHEY and SMNVEV (reference sequence). V dropped 4 bases and J dropped 4; count of bases not matched to a gene: 6. The CDR3 spans 14 residues. The CDR3 sequence is CASSYRGMVETQYF. In nucleotides, the CDR3 is TGTGCCAGCAGTTACAGGGGCATGGTAGAGACCCAGTACTTC.

This clonotype was detected a few times. The rearrangement uses TRBV5-5 and TRBJ1-5; D is unclear. Trimming left V 0 bases short and J 0 bases short, with 7 bases between. CDR1 and CDR2 (germline): SGHKS, YYEKEE (reference sequence). The CDR3 spans 15 residues. The CDR3 is CASSLERYSNQPQHF. The CDR3 coding sequence is TGTGCCAGCAGCTTGGAACGTTATAGCAATCAGCCCCAGCATTTT.

The rearrangement uses TRBV7-3 and TRBJ2-3; either TRBD1 or TRBD2 may fit D (5 bases each). This CDR3 spans 17 amino acids. The germline V gene has CDR1 SGHTA and CDR2 FQGTGA. Trimming took off 5 bases at V and 0 bases at J, with 18 bases between the two ends. As DNA, the CDR3 is TGTGCCAGCAGCAATTCTCGGGACCGTGCTAGCACAGATACGCAGTATTTT. This codes for CASSNSRDRASTDTQYF. The whole variable domain, filled in from reference TRBV7-3 and TRBJ2-3, reads GAGVSQTPSNKVTEKGKYVELRCDPISGHTALYWYRQSLGQGPEFLIYFQGTGAADDSGLPNDRFFAVRPEGSVSTLKIQRTERGDSAVYLCASSNSRDRASTDTQYFGPGTRLTVL.

This clonotype was detected only a few times. V and J are TRBV5-1 and TRBJ2-7, with 14 nucleotides matching TRBD2. Germline loops: CDR1 SGHRS, CDR2 YFSETQ. The CDR3 covers 15 residues. J was trimmed by 2 bases and V by 4 bases; bases with no gene match: 2. CDR3 protein: CASSVGLAGAYEQYF. The CDR3 DNA sequence: TGCGCCAGCAGCGTGGGACTAGCGGGGGCCTACGAGCAGTACTTC.

This chain uses TRBV5-5 with TRBJ2-7; possible D gene TRBD1, 6 bases. V lost 4 bases, J lost 2 bases, and 13 bases lay in between. This CDR3 is 14 amino acids long. Germline lookup yields CDR1 SGHKS and CDR2 YYEKEE (reference sequence). CDR3 sequence reads: CASSPPKGAYEQYF. The CDR3 nucleotides read TGTGCCAGCAGCCCCCCGAAGGGGGCCTACGAGCAGTACTTC.

V gene TRBV28 combines with J gene TRBJ2-5; 7 nucleotides line up with TRBD2. From germline, CDR1 is MDHEN and CDR2 SYDVKM. With V trimmed by 3 bases and J by 5 bases, 9 bases remained unmatched. This CDR3 spans 15 amino acids. DNA of the CDR3: TGTGCCAGCAGTTTCGGGGGGTACCTGGATGAGACCCAGTACTTC. Translation: CASSFGGYLDETQYF.

V gene TRBV27 combines with J gene TRBJ2-1; 8 nucleotides align to TRBD2. The ends lost 5 bases at V and 2 bases at J; junction bases unmatched: 8. CDR1 is MNHEY and CDR2 is SMNVEV in the germline V gene (reference sequence). The CDR3 has 16 amino acids. The CDR3, as DNA: TGTGCCAGCAGTACTTCTAGCGGGCTACCCTACAATGAGCAGTTCTTC. As protein: CASSTSSGLPYNEQFF.

This clonotype was detected a few times. The chain uses TRBV11-1 and TRBJ2-3, with D possibly being TRBD1 or TRBD2 (5 bases each). The CDR3 has 15 residues. V was clipped by 5 bases and J by 2 bases, with 14 bases between them. CDR1 and CDR2 from the germline V gene are SGHAT and FQDESV (reference sequence). CDR3 DNA sequence: TGTGCCAGCAGCGATGGGGACCCACCCACAGATACGCAGTATTTT. Translating gives CASSDGDPPTDTQYF.

The chain joins TRBV14 to TRBJ2-1, with TRBD1 matching 10 bases. CDR1 and CDR2 from the germline V gene are SGHDN and FVKESK. With V trimmed by 1 base and J by 4 bases, 1 base remained unmatched. The CDR3 extends over 15 amino acids. CDR3 amino acids: CASSQAGQGYNEQFF. CDR3 nucleotides: TGTGCCAGCAGCCAAGCGGGACAGGGGTACAATGAGCAGTTCTTC.

This chain uses TRBV7-6 with TRBJ2-1; no reliable D call. This CDR3 has 13 residues. CDR1 is SGHVS, CDR2 FNYEAQ, per germline. V was pared by 5 bases and J by 6 bases, with 11 bases between. The CDR3 protein is CASSPGSFNEQFF. The CDR3 region has the DNA TGTGCCAGCAGCCCGGGTTCGTTCAATGAGCAGTTCTTC.

The chain uses TRBV5-5 and TRBJ1-4; the D gene is possibly TRBD1 (6 bases). Between the trimmed V and J ends, which lost 4 bases and 7 bases, there was a span of 20 bases. The CDR3 totals 16 residues. Germline lookup yields CDR1 SGHKS and CDR2 YYEKEE (reference sequence). The DNA of the CDR3 is TGTGCCAGCAGCCGGACAGTGAGCAACCGGGGTGAAAAACTGTTTTTT. Its translation: CASSRTVSNRGEKLFF.

This clonotype was observed at least ten times. The genes are TRBV7-9 and TRBJ1-5; 7 bases agree with TRBD1. V gave up 4 bases and J gave up 0 bases; unmatched junction bases: 3. The CDR3 sequence is 15 residues long. Germline V gene lookup returns CDR1 SEHNR and CDR2 FQNEAQ (reference sequence). CDR3 in DNA: TGTGCCAGCAGCTCGGGACAGACTAGCAATCAGCCCCAGCATTTT. It specifies CASSSGQTSNQPQHF.

This clonotype has more than one count but fewer than ten. The genes are TRBV28 and TRBJ2-3; tentatively, D is TRBD2 (5 bases). Germline loops: CDR1 MDHEN, CDR2 SYDVKM. The V gene lost 8 bases and the J gene lost 2 bases, with 8 bases spanning the gap. The CDR3 loop spans 12 amino acids. The CDR3 protein is CASRDFTDTQYF. The CDR3 DNA sequence: TGTGCCAGCCGGGATTTCACAGATACGCAGTATTTT.

The count of this clonotype is one. The gene calls are TRBV19 and TRBJ2-1, with a tentative D call TRBD2 (6 bases). In germline, CDR1 is LNHDA, CDR2 SQIVND (reference sequence). The CDR3 extends over 14 amino acids. Trimming removed 9 bases from V and 2 bases from J, with 14 bases in between. The CDR3 DNA sequence: TGTGCCAGGACCCGGGACTCCACCTACAATGAGCAGTTCTTC. This sequence encodes CARTRDSTYNEQFF.

This rearrangement joins TRBV11-2 to TRBJ1-5; D possibly corresponds to TRBD1 (6 bases). Germline lookup yields CDR1 SGHAT and CDR2 FQNNGV. V lost 5 bases to trimming and J lost 6 bases, with 11 bases between them. This CDR3 spans 13 amino acids. CDR3 nucleotides: TGTGCCAGCAGCATAAACAGGGTTCAGCCCCAGCATTTT. Translating gives CASSINRVQPQHF.